Detailed here is one T cell receptor beta chain. This clonotype was counted between two and nine times. The antigen it binds to is not known. Qualities for individual bases were not recorded, and no much larger clone is one base off. Libraries were built with 5' RACE. TCRdb names Illumina HiSeq 2500 as the instrument used. A second roughly 6 to 11 cycle PCR used a sample-barcoded 5' primer and a J-beta primer mix. A unique molecular identifier was introduced onto each TCR beta cDNA molecule by a template-switch 5' adaptor carrying 12 random nucleotides. Each sample yielded at least 2.5 million CDR3-containing paired-end reads. First-strand cDNA synthesis was performed from all RNA using the Mint cDNA synthesis kit, with priming by a TRBC-specific oligonucleotide. After uracil-DNA glycosylase treatment, a first 18-cycle PCR used universal primers M1SS and BC2_uni_R on all cDNA. For the original study's pipeline: For normalization, 1 million high-quality reads were randomly selected from each sample, with every read carrying a distinct molecular identifier. Instead of being binned into consensus sequences, reads that shared molecular identifiers were thrown out. MiTCR, run with a Q25 quality threshold and the strictest error-elimination algorithm, handled CDR3 identification, clonotype clustering and error correction. Lower-bound total TCR beta diversity was estimated with a nonparametric unseen species model using Euler transformation. The raw public reads went through TCRdb reprocessing: fastp at Q25, MiXCR clone calling, in-frame beta chains kept. Under each unique CDR3 protein, matching rows form one entry showing the most common genes and DNA. The V and J calls follow TCRdb's processing rather than the paper's. The sample table holds hundreds of thousands of distinct CDR3 sequences, of which more than 40% were seen once. The ten top clones hold around 21% of the sample.

The sample originates from a study of blood T cells in healthy people across ages (dated by TCRdb to about 2015). Study-wide context: Template switching captured roughly one uniquely barcoded TCR beta cDNA molecule per two T cells in model experiments. The study measured age-related changes in TCR beta repertoire diversity using deep sequencing normalized with unique cDNA molecular identifiers. Donors were grouped into four age groups: young (average approximately 15 years), middle-aged (39), aged (approximately 58) and long-lived (just over 80). Using the same blood draw, the study looked at two additional independent replicas of 1 million unique cDNA reads for two donors, one aged 18 to 30 and the other aged 80 or older. To avoid experimental bias, donors of different ages were distributed randomly across sequencing lanes.

From the cysteine up to the phenylalanine, the CDR3 has a length of 13 residues. Of all the DNA, just the CDR3 is kept, 39 bases in frame from base 1. The germline V gene encodes CDR1 KGHSH and CDR2 LQKENI. Deletion took 4 bases off V and 5 bases off J, with a span of 11 bases between the germline ends. Overall study results and their limits: Donor CMV infection status was unknown, potentially confounding age-related changes in expanded clonotypes. Observed TCR beta diversity per million T cells fell roughly linearly with age, and a significant reduction was already apparent by age roughly 40. Observed TCR beta diversity correlated strongly with the percentage of naive T cells measured by flow cytometry. The long-lived group showed more naive CD4+ T cells, fewer expanded clones and increased TCR diversity than the aged group, suggesting age selection. Estimates of total diversity from one million sequenced T cells were regarded as lower bounds and underestimates. Bulk unsorted PBMC profiling prevented conclusive comparison of naive and antigen-experienced compartments.

The donors were some 36 Caucasian individuals from Russia, aged roughly 6 to 100 years, who were systemically healthy. Roughly 9.5 milliliters of peripheral blood were drawn from each donor into EDTA-treated Vacutainer tubes. Ficoll-Paque density-gradient centrifugation was used to isolate PBMCs, with at least 6.5 million per sample. Trizol reagent was used to extract total RNA from PBMCs, with at least 6 micrograms per sample. For every donor, flow cytometry on a PBMC aliquot measured the percentage of naive CD45RAhigh/CD27high T cells. The chain was built from TRBV18 and TRBJ2-5, with a weak D call of TRBD2 (5 bases match). What was sequenced was blood. The receptor's source is a man in his 60s in good health. The DNA is TGTGCCAGCTCACGAGGGCTTGGGGAGACCCAGTACTTC. The translation is CASSRGLGETQYF.